This entry describes one T cell receptor (beta chain). These data are taken from a study of control samples from healthy donors and cancer patients. CDR1 SGHTA and CDR2 FQGTGA come from the germline V gene. V lost 1 base to trimming and J lost 13 bases; unmatched junction nucleotides: 3. This CDR3 comprises 12 residues. Libraries were prepared by immunoSEQ multiplex PCR; TCRdb keeps only in-frame clonotypes and omits some of them. The repertoire holds over 65,000 clones, with approximately 94% as singletons. Sequenced: blood. The clonotype was recovered from a woman aged 35 to 49 in good health. V and J are TRBV7-3 and TRBJ2-1; TRBD1 matches 8 bases. The CDR3 region is CASSLKGQAQFF. The CDR3 DNA reads TGTGCCAGCAGCTTAAAGGGACAGGCACAGTTCTTC.